A single sample gave rise to the 29 T cell receptor beta chains below, sequenced in a study of blood T cells in healthy people across ages. Through a sample-barcoded 5' primer and a J-beta primer mix, a second PCR was run for about 6 to 12 cycles. From the 5' RACE reads, TCRdb called clonotypes with MiXCR, one entry per CDR3 protein. The sample carries some 1.6 million distinct CDR3 sequences, roughly 32% recorded once. The sequenced sample consisted of blood. These receptors originate from a woman aged 25 to 39 in good health.

Comment on this clonotype: The junction shows a germline mismatch at one end, possibly a read error. The gene calls are TRBV6-2 or TRBV6-3 and TRBJ2-1, with 9 bases identical to TRBD1. CDR3 length: 16 residues. Per the germline V gene, CDR1 is MNHEY and CDR2 is SVGEGT. CDR3 residues: CACSYSPPDRGNEQFF. The CDR3 DNA is TGTGCCTGCAGTTACTCCCCCCCGGACAGGGGCAATGAGCAGTTCTTC.

V gene TRBV19 combines with J gene TRBJ2-5; 12 bases are shared with TRBD2. Germline CDR1 reads LNHDA; CDR2 reads SQIVND (reference sequence). This CDR3 contains 14 residues. J was trimmed by 0 bases and V by 9 bases; bases with no gene match: 2. This chain's CDR3 is CASGLAGNQETQYF. CDR3 DNA sequence: TGTGCCAGCGGACTAGCGGGGAACCAAGAGACCCAGTACTTC.

In its sample, this clonotype was seen many times. The chain has TRBV10-3 and TRBJ2-1; 11 nucleotides agree with TRBD2. Per germline, CDR1 ENHRY and CDR2 SYGVKD. V gave up 2 bases and J gave up 4 bases; unmatched junction bases: 4. There are 16 residues in the CDR3. Written as DNA, the CDR3 is TGTGCCATCAGTGAGCGGGGGACTAGCGGTTACAATGAGCAGTTCTTC. Translated: CAISERGTSGYNEQFF.

The chain uses TRBV20-1 and TRBJ2-5, with TRBD2 as a possible D gene (5 bases). Trimming took off 4 bases at V and 3 bases at J, with 9 bases between the two ends. Germline-derived CDR1 and CDR2 are DFQATT and SNEGSKA (reference sequence). CDR3 length equals 12 residues. CDR3 sequence reads: CSANDGKETQYF. The CDR3 DNA sequence: TGCAGTGCTAACGACGGGAAAGAGACCCAGTACTTC.

The chain recombines TRBV2 with TRBJ2-1; TRBD2 might be the D (5 bases). The germline V gene has CDR1 SNHLY and CDR2 FYNNEI. Between the trimmed V and J ends, which lost 0 bases and 3 bases, there was a span of 18 bases. The CDR3 is made up of 18 amino acids. The DNA for the CDR3 is TGTGCCAGCAGTGAAGCGCTTGACGGTAGCGACTTCTACAATGAGCAGTTCTTC. Its translation: CASSEALDGSDFYNEQFF.

This clonotype has just a few counts. This sequence joins TRBV20-1 and TRBJ1-2; 10 bases match TRBD1. The J segment lost 6 bases and the V segment lost 6 bases, leaving 1 base of the junction unmatched. CDR1 and CDR2 from the germline V gene are DFQATT and SNEGSKA (reference sequence). The CDR3 has 11 residues. CDR3 sequence (DNA): TGCAGTGCCGGGACAGGGGATGGCTACACCTTC. Translating gives CSAGTGDGYTF.

This clonotype showed up many times. The chain combines TRBV7-9 with TRBJ2-1; the D is unclear. The CDR3 sequence is 16 residues long. Germline V gene data show CDR1 as SEHNR and CDR2 as FQNEAQ (reference sequence). Trimming took off 5 bases at V and 4 bases at J, with 18 bases between the two ends. This chain's CDR3 is CASSPPAGSFYNEQFF. The CDR3 coding sequence is TGTGCCAGCAGCCCACCCGCAGGAAGTTTTTACAATGAGCAGTTCTTC.

This clonotype has more than one count but fewer than ten. The chain carries TRBV29-1 and TRBJ2-5, with D possibly being TRBD2 (5 bases). The CDR3 spans 12 residues. Germline V lookup: CDR1 SQVTM, CDR2 ANQGSEA. Trimming cost V 3 bases and J 7 bases, with 12 bases left between them. The CDR3 spells CSVDRDGSTQYF. CDR3 in DNA: TGCAGCGTTGACCGGGATGGGTCGACCCAGTACTTC.

This clonotype was detected only a few times. The chain is built from TRBV6-5 and TRBJ2-7, with D unclear. Germline V lookup: CDR1 MNHEY, CDR2 SVGAGI. The CDR3 is 13 residues long. Trimming left V 0 bases short and J 6 bases short, with 9 bases between. This chain's CDR3 is CASSYSFMREQYF. The CDR3 DNA reads TGTGCCAGCAGTTACTCGTTTATGCGCGAGCAGTACTTC.

This rearrangement joins TRBV6-1 to TRBJ2-7; possible D gene TRBD1, 6 bases. This CDR3 has 14 amino acids. Per the germline V gene, CDR1 is MNHNS and CDR2 is SASEGT. Trimming shortened V by 7 bases and J by 4 bases, and 17 bases separated the two germline ends. The CDR3 DNA reads TGTGCCAGCACTCCACAGGGAAAAGGATACGAGCAGTACTTC. Its protein product is CASTPQGKGYEQYF.

This sequence joins TRBV12-3 or TRBV12-4 and TRBJ1-5; 8 bases map to TRBD1. The V segment lost 3 bases and the J segment 7 bases; nucleotides outside the gene matches: 8. The CDR3 runs to 15 residues. CDR3 sequence (DNA): TGTGCCAGCAGTTTTACTGGACAGGGTCGACAGCCCCAGCATTTT. This gives the protein CASSFTGQGRQPQHF.

This chain uses TRBV5-6 with TRBJ1-4; D remains unclear. The CDR3 is made up of 14 amino acids. The V gene's germline CDR1 is SGHDT and CDR2 YYEEEE. Trimming left V 1 base short and J 0 bases short, with 4 bases between. The DNA of the CDR3 is TGTGCCAGCAGCTTGATTGCAACTAATGAAAAACTGTTTTTT. It encodes CASSLIATNEKLFF.

This chain links TRBV6-1 with TRBJ2-3; D uncertain. This CDR3 region has 15 residues. The ends were cut back, 6 bases at V and 0 bases at J, with 13 bases in the middle. Germline CDR1 and CDR2: MNHNS and SASEGT. CDR3 residues: CASRVGPLSTDTQYF. The DNA for the CDR3 is TGTGCCAGCAGAGTAGGGCCCCTAAGCACAGATACGCAGTATTTT.

This clonotype was seen many times. The chain carries TRBV4-1 and TRBJ2-3; maybe TRBD2 (5 bases). The CDR3 contains 14 residues. Germline V gene sequence: CDR1 MGHRA, CDR2 YSYEKL. V was pared by 4 bases and J by 2 bases, with 10 bases between. The chain's CDR3 is CASSLGLLTDTQYF. CDR3 nucleotides: TGCGCCAGCAGCCTCGGACTGCTCACAGATACGCAGTATTTT.

The chain has TRBV27 and TRBJ2-1; possible D gene TRBD2, 5 bases. Trimming removed 10 bases at V and 7 bases at J, with 23 bases between. The CDR3 spans 15 residues. CDR1 is MNHEY, CDR2 SMNVEV, per germline (reference sequence). CDR3 coding DNA: TGTGCCAACAGATCGCTGGCGGGCCGGAGGAATGAGCAGTTCTTC. Translating it yields CANRSLAGRRNEQFF.

This clonotype was found a few times. The chain carries TRBV5-6 and TRBJ1-2; perhaps TRBD1 as D (5 bases). V was cut by 2 bases and J by 7 bases, with 15 bases left in between. The CDR3 consists of 14 residues. Germline CDR1 SGHDT, CDR2 YYEEEE. The CDR3 region is CASSFYGGLGGYTF. In DNA, the CDR3 is TGTGCCAGCAGCTTTTACGGGGGTCTAGGTGGCTACACCTTC.

This clonotype was detected a few times. This chain links TRBV10-2 with TRBJ2-5; D is uncertain. V was pared by 3 bases and J by 5 bases, with 7 bases between. This CDR3 comprises 12 residues. The germline V gene has CDR1 WSHSY and CDR2 SAAADI. The CDR3 DNA follows: TGCGCCAGCAGTGACCCCCCGGAGACCCAGTACTTC. Its protein product is CASSDPPETQYF.

The CDR3: CASSQGLKSTEAFF. The CDR3 DNA follows: TGTGCCAGCAGCCAAGGATTGAAGAGCACTGAAGCTTTCTTT. The V gene is TRBV3-1, the J gene TRBJ1-1; D is unresolved. This CDR3 contains 14 residues. Per germline, CDR1 LGHDT and CDR2 YNNKEL (reference sequence). V lost 1 base, J lost 4 bases, and 10 bases lay in between.

The V and J genes are TRBV20-1 and TRBJ2-3; tentative D call: TRBD2 (6 bases). Trimming removed 2 bases from V and 8 bases from J, with 20 bases in between. The germline V gene encodes CDR1 DFQATT and CDR2 SNEGSKA (reference sequence). The CDR3 runs 15 residues. DNA of the CDR3: TGCAGTGCTAGATTGGGATGGGCTAGCGACGGTACGCAGTATTTT. It codes for CSARLGWASDGTQYF.

There are a few counts of this clonotype. This sequence joins TRBV20-1 and TRBJ2-7; TRBD2 aligns across 8 bases. Looked up from germline, CDR1 is DFQATT and CDR2 is SNEGSKA (reference sequence). The CDR3 loop spans 13 amino acids. With 7 bases clipped from V and 5 bases from J, the junction kept 10 bases outside the gene matches. CDR3 sequence: CSVSGGPPDEQYF. The CDR3 bases are TGCAGTGTCTCGGGAGGGCCCCCGGACGAGCAGTACTTC.

This chain connects TRBV9 to TRBJ2-7; D gene uncertain. V lost 1 base to trimming and J lost 0 bases, with 11 bases between them. The CDR3 has 15 amino acids. Germline V lookup: CDR1 SGDLS, CDR2 YYNGEE. The CDR3 loop is CASSVSAASSYEQYF. CDR3 coding DNA: TGTGCCAGCAGCGTATCGGCAGCCTCCTCCTACGAGCAGTACTTC.

Note on this clonotype: A much bigger clone sits one base away, suggesting this may be a read error. Here the CDR3 reads CSGEGGLHCSNQPQHF. The CDR3 coding sequence is TGCAGTGGAGAAGGGGGCTTACACTGTAGCAATCAGCCCCAGCATTTT. The J gene is TRBJ1-5, the V gene TRBV20-1; TRBD1 matches 7 bases. V trimming: 7 bases; J trimming: 0 bases; junction bases outside the gene matches: 12. The CDR3 has 16 amino acids. In germline, CDR1 is DFQATT, CDR2 SNEGSKA (reference sequence).

This clonotype was seen only a few times. The rearrangement uses TRBV12-3 or TRBV12-4 and TRBJ2-7; 8 positions agree with TRBD2. The CDR3 contains 18 residues. V shed 4 bases, J shed 4 bases, and the junction held 18 bases outside the gene matches. The CDR3 DNA follows: TGTGCCAGCAGTTCCGCGCTTAAGGCTAGCGGGCCTGGGTACGAGCAGTACTTC. It codes for CASSSALKASGPGYEQYF.

Only a few counts were recorded for this clonotype. One junction end disagrees with the germline gene, perhaps due to a read error. The J gene is TRBJ2-1, the V gene TRBV4-1; D gene unclear. CDR3 size: 15 residues. The germline V gene encodes CDR1 MGHRA and CDR2 YSYEKL. Here the CDR3 reads CASTQREAPYNEQFF. CDR3 coding DNA: TGCGCCAGCACCCAAAGGGAAGCCCCCTACAATGAGCAGTTCTTC.

This rearrangement joins TRBV7-9 to TRBJ1-4; 10 nucleotides line up with TRBD1. In germline, CDR1 is SEHNR, CDR2 FQNEAQ (reference sequence). J gave up 7 bases and V 5 bases, and 7 bases lay outside the gene matches. The CDR3 is 15 amino acids. The CDR3 DNA is TGTGCCAGCAGCACCGGGACAGGGGTGGGTGAAAAACTGTTTTTT. This translates into CASSTGTGVGEKLFF.

CDR3 in amino acids: CSVHNRGPITEAFF. CDR3 DNA: TGCAGCGTTCATAACAGGGGGCCGATAACTGAAGCTTTCTTT. V gene TRBV29-1 combines with J gene TRBJ1-1; 9 bases map to TRBD1. The CDR3 consists of 14 residues. From germline, CDR1 is SQVTM and CDR2 ANQGSEA. Trimming at V came to 5 bases and at J to 5 bases, leaving 9 bases not matched to a gene.

The chain is built from TRBV20-1 and TRBJ2-7; possible D gene TRBD2, 6 bases. V dropped 4 bases and J dropped 5 bases, with 27 bases sitting between them. The CDR3 has 17 amino acids. The germline gives CDR1 DFQATT, CDR2 SNEGSKA (reference sequence). DNA of the CDR3: TGCAGTGCTAAACATTATTTCCGGGACTCCTTTGACAACGAGCAGTACTTC. Its translation is CSAKHYFRDSFDNEQYF.

The chain has TRBV10-2 and TRBJ2-1, with D unclear. This CDR3 contains 12 residues. V lost 3 bases and J 12 bases, leaving 12 bases between the germline ends. From germline, CDR1 is WSHSY and CDR2 SAAADI. CDR3 residues: CASSDFVSGQFF. CDR3 sequence (DNA): TGCGCCAGCAGTGATTTCGTATCGGGGCAGTTCTTC.

V and J are TRBV6-6 and TRBJ1-2; D remains ambiguous. With 4 bases removed from V and 6 bases from J, the gap between germline ends came to 24 bases. Germline V gene sequence: CDR1 MNHNY, CDR2 SVGAGI (reference sequence). CDR3 length: 17 amino acids. The CDR3 protein is CASSSSAKITERNGYTF. The CDR3 nucleotides are TGTGCCAGCAGTTCCTCTGCTAAAATTACCGAGCGAAATGGCTACACCTTC.